The 28 T cell receptor beta chains below come from one sample, sequenced in a study of shared clonotypes between healthy human individuals. The method was immunoSEQ multiplex PCR; TCRdb's version includes in-frame clones alone and lacks a portion of them. The data show hundreds of thousands of clones, with approximately 79% seen just once and about 1.7% held by the top ten. Sequencing was carried out using memory CD4+ T cells sorted from blood. Sample subset: CD45RA-negative fraction. The receptors were sampled from a woman aged 25 to 39 in good health.

V gene TRBV9 combines with J gene TRBJ2-6; 7 bases align to TRBD1. V was clipped by 1 base and J by 4 bases; unmatched bases: 5. The CDR3 runs 16 residues. Germline values: CDR1 SGDLS, CDR2 YYNGEE. CDR3 sequence reads: CASSVQDRWGANVLTF. In nucleotides, the CDR3 is TGTGCCAGCAGCGTACAGGACAGGTGGGGGGCCAACGTCCTGACTTTC.

Remarks on this clone: Other DNA sequences of this sample code for an identical CDR3. Here the CDR3 DNA reads TGTGCCAGCAGCTTAGTCCGGGCGGGTGAGCAGTTCTTC. Translated, it gives CASSLVRAGEQFF. This chain joins TRBV5-8 and TRBJ2-1; tentative D call: TRBD2 (5 bases). CDR3 length: 13 amino acids. The germline V and J ends were trimmed by 2 bases and 9 bases, with 12 bases remaining between them. CDR1 is SGHTS and CDR2 is YDEGEE in the germline V gene.

The V call is TRBV21-1, the J call TRBJ1-5; the table's D call TRBD1 went unverified against the DNA. TRBV21-1 is assigned pseudogene status. The CDR3 totals 19 residues. CDR3 in DNA: TGTGCCAGCAGCAAAGGAGCCACCTACAGGGGGAATAGCAATCAGCCCCAGCATTTT. Translated: CASSKGATYRGNSNQPQHF.

This chain connects TRBV7-8 to TRBJ1-4; D uncertain. V lost 8 bases, J lost 5 bases, and 12 bases lay in between. The CDR3 spans 13 residues. CDR1 is SGHVS and CDR2 is FQNEAQ in the germline V gene. The CDR3 sequence: CASGLTGNEKLFF. The CDR3 nucleotides are TGTGCCAGCGGGTTGACGGGGAATGAAAAACTGTTTTTT.

The chain joins TRBV19 to TRBJ2-7; TRBD1 might be the D (6 bases). With 5 bases removed from V and 2 bases from J, the gap between germline ends came to 16 bases. The CDR3 totals 15 residues. CDR1 and CDR2 (germline): LNHDA, SQIVND (reference sequence). This CDR3 reads CASSDGRGGTYEQYF. The CDR3, as DNA: TGTGCCAGTAGTGATGGCAGGGGCGGAACCTACGAGCAGTACTTC.

Notes on this clone: A clone one base away is much larger, so this may be a read error. This CDR3 reads CASSGDTEAFF. CDR3 nucleotides: TGTGCCAGCAGTGGAGACACTGAAGCTTTCTTT. The rearrangement joins TRBV28 to TRBJ1-1, with D uncertain. V lost 5 bases, J lost 3 bases, and 4 bases lay in between. Germline values: CDR1 MDHEN, CDR2 SYDVKM. The CDR3 is 11 amino acids.

The chain links TRBV5-4 to TRBJ2-7, with TRBD2 matching over 7 bases. The germline V gene encodes CDR1 SGHNT and CDR2 YYREEE (reference sequence). The CDR3 is 15 amino acids. V lost 2 bases to trimming and J lost 4 bases; unmatched junction nucleotides: 9. The CDR3 DNA follows: TGTGCCAGCAGCTTTGGGGGGGGAGGCAGGTACGAGCAGTACTTC. As protein: CASSFGGGGRYEQYF.

The chain joins TRBV4-2 to TRBJ1-1; 10 bases map to TRBD1. The CDR3 contains 19 residues. Germline assignment: CDR1 LGHNA and CDR2 YNFKEQ. Trimming at V came to 4 bases and at J to 3 bases, leaving 17 bases not matched to a gene. The CDR3 region is CASSLRKAGTGVRDTEAFF. For the CDR3, the DNA is TGTGCCAGCAGCCTCCGAAAGGCCGGGACAGGGGTTCGGGACACTGAAGCTTTCTTT.

V gene TRBV28 combines with J gene TRBJ1-1; 7 nucleotides line up with TRBD1. Germline CDR1 reads MDHEN; CDR2 reads SYDVKM. V lost 6 bases to trimming and J lost 5 bases; unmatched junction nucleotides: 9. The CDR3 sequence is 14 residues long. This CDR3 is CASRPATGRTEAFF. CDR3 in DNA: TGTGCCAGCAGACCAGCGACAGGGCGAACTGAAGCTTTCTTT. The variable domain in full, completed from reference TRBV28 and TRBJ1-1, reads DVKVTQSSRYLVKRTGEKVFLECVQDMDHENMFWYRQDPGLGLRLIYFSYDVKMKEKGDIPEGYSVSREKKERFSLILESASTNQTSMYLCASRPATGRTEAFFGQGTRLTVV.

The chain employs TRBV5-4 and TRBJ2-3, with TRBD2 as a possible D gene (7 bases). This CDR3 comprises 14 residues. From germline, CDR1 is SGHNT and CDR2 YYREEE (reference sequence). Trimming cost V 0 bases and J 6 bases, with 11 bases left between them. The CDR3: CASSLVGGVDTQYF. The CDR3 DNA reads TGTGCCAGCAGCTTGGTAGGGGGGGTGGATACGCAGTATTTT.

The V call is TRBV6-1, the J call TRBJ1-5, with D tentatively TRBD1 (6 bases). The CDR3 contains 15 residues. Trimming took off 0 bases at V and 12 bases at J, with 18 bases between the two ends. Per germline, CDR1 MNHNS and CDR2 SASEGT. CDR3 amino acids: CASSEAAGAITYQHF. The CDR3 nucleotides read TGTGCCAGCAGTGAAGCGGCAGGGGCCATTACATACCAGCATTTT.

The DNA for the CDR3 is TGTGCCAGCAGCTTAGGAGGCAGGGCGAGTACCGGGGAGCTGTTTTTT. This codes for CASSLGGRASTGELFF. V is TRBV7-2 and J is TRBJ2-2; a weak D match, TRBD1 (5 bases). Germline CDR1 SGHTA, CDR2 FQGNSA. The CDR3 is 16 residues long. V was shortened by 1 base and J by 5 bases, with 14 bases between the two germline ends.

The chain employs TRBV7-2 and TRBJ2-7; no definite D call. The CDR3 is 13 amino acids. V lost 11 bases and J lost 3, with 17 bases in between. The germline V gene has CDR1 SGHTA and CDR2 FQGNSA. The CDR3 region has the DNA TGTGCCGGCTCCAACTCGGTGATCTACGAGCAGTACTTC. This sequence encodes CAGSNSVIYEQYF.

As to this clone: Sequence at one end of the junction differs from germline and may be a read error. The chain joins TRBV5-5 to TRBJ1-5; 10 nucleotides align to TRBD1. The CDR3 totals 14 residues. Germline CDR1 and CDR2: SGHKS and YYEKEE (reference sequence). DNA of the CDR3: TGTGCCAGCAGCGTGACAGGGGGCAACCAGCCCCAGCATTTT. Protein sequence: CASSVTGGNQPQHF. The full variable domain, in which reference TRBV5-5 and TRBJ1-5 provide the parts outside the CDR3, is DAGVTQSPTHLIKTRGQQVTLRCSPISGHKSVSWYQQVLGQGPQFIFQYYEKEERGRGNFPDRFSARQFPNYSSELNVNALLLGDSALYLCASSVTGGNQPQHFGDGTRLSIL.

V and J are TRBV2 and TRBJ1-2, with 9 nucleotides matching TRBD1. CDR1 and CDR2 from the germline V gene are SNHLY and FYNNEI. The J segment lost 8 bases and the V segment lost 6 bases, leaving 13 bases of the junction unmatched. The CDR3 length is 15 residues. This CDR3 reads CASRKDRGVRGGYTF. The CDR3 bases are TGTGCCAGCAGGAAGGACAGGGGAGTAAGGGGCGGCTACACCTTC.

This clone was seen a handful of times. Distinct nucleotide sequences in the sample also encode this CDR3. This chain uses TRBV7-2 with TRBJ2-1, with 8 bases matching TRBD2. Per germline, CDR1 SGHTA and CDR2 FQGNSA. Trimming took 5 bases from V and 4 from J; bases not matched to a gene: 7. This CDR3 comprises 15 residues. CDR3 bases: TGTGCCAGCAGCCTGTCTAGCGGGCTTTACAATGAGCAGTTCTTC. Translation: CASSLSSGLYNEQFF. Using reference TRBV7-2 and TRBJ2-1 for the parts outside the CDR3, the full variable domain is GAGVSQSPSNKVTEKGKDVELRCDPISGHTALYWYRQSLGQGLEFLIYFQGNSAPDKSGLPSDRFSAERTGGSVSTLTIQRTQQEDSAVYLCASSLSSGLYNEQFFGPGTRLTVL.

V and J are TRBV28 and TRBJ1-5; D possibly corresponds to TRBD1 (5 bases). V lost 6 bases to trimming and J lost 2 bases, with 14 bases between them. In germline, CDR1 is MDHEN, CDR2 SYDVKM. CDR3 length: 15 residues. The CDR3 sequence: CASRRGGGRNQPQHF. The CDR3 nucleotides read TGTGCCAGCAGGAGGGGCGGGGGACGCAATCAGCCCCAGCATTTT. The entire variable domain, with the rest obtained from reference TRBV28 and TRBJ1-5, is as follows: DVKVTQSSRYLVKRTGEKVFLECVQDMDHENMFWYRQDPGLGLRLIYFSYDVKMKEKGDIPEGYSVSREKKERFSLILESASTNQTSMYLCASRRGGGRNQPQHFGDGTRLSIL.

In this sample, this clone turned up many times. The rearrangement joins TRBV6-1 to TRBJ2-7; 8 bases are a match to TRBD1. CDR1 is MNHNS, CDR2 SASEGT, per germline. The CDR3 runs 13 residues. With 2 bases clipped from V and 7 bases from J, the junction kept 4 bases outside the gene matches. The CDR3 bases are TGTGCCAGCAGTGAACAGGGGGCGGGGGAGCAGTACTTC. It translates to CASSEQGAGEQYF.

The V and J genes are TRBV10-3 and TRBJ1-1; 8 bases are a match to TRBD1. The CDR3 consists of 14 residues. V was clipped by 10 bases and J by 5 bases; unmatched bases: 12. CDR1 and CDR2 from the germline V gene are ENHRY and SYGVKD. CDR3 protein: CATASQGARTEAFF. CDR3 sequence (DNA): TGTGCCACCGCAAGTCAGGGGGCGAGGACTGAAGCTTTCTTT.

The rearrangement joins TRBV4-1 to TRBJ2-2; D might be TRBD2 (6 bases). This CDR3 is built from 16 residues. Between the trimmed V and J ends, which lost 0 bases and 3 bases, there was a span of 11 bases. Per the germline V gene, CDR1 is MGHRA and CDR2 is YSYEKL. CDR3 loop: CASSQDPAGYTGELFF. The CDR3, as DNA: TGCGCCAGCAGCCAAGATCCGGCGGGATACACCGGGGAGCTGTTTTTT.

The chain employs TRBV11-2 and TRBJ1-2; D gene ambiguous. V was trimmed by 6 bases and J by 0 bases, leaving 11 bases between them. The CDR3 extends over 14 amino acids. Germline lookup yields CDR1 SGHAT and CDR2 FQNNGV. CDR3 in DNA: TGTGCCAGCAGGACCCTTACTACTAACTATGGCTACACCTTC. Amino acids: CASRTLTTNYGYTF.

The chain has TRBV6-5 and TRBJ2-3, with TRBD2 identical over 7 bases. Germline lookup yields CDR1 MNHEY and CDR2 SVGAGI. V shed 2 bases and J 8 bases; nucleotides not matched to a gene: 7. There are 14 residues in the CDR3. The CDR3 coding sequence is TGTGCCAGCAGTTACGGCGGGAGTGGTGGTACGCAGTATTTT. Amino acid sequence: CASSYGGSGGTQYF.

Comments on this clone: Other DNA sequences from this sample encode an identical CDR3 as well. The rearrangement joins TRBV7-9 to TRBJ2-5; D possibly corresponds to TRBD1 (6 bases). This CDR3 contains 15 residues. Deletions cut 1 base from V and 5 bases from J, with 14 bases between. In germline, CDR1 is SEHNR, CDR2 FQNEAQ (reference sequence). The CDR3 sequence: CASSLGAGVGETQYF. CDR3 DNA: TGTGCCAGCAGCTTAGGGGCAGGGGTAGGGGAGACCCAGTACTTC.

Ten or more counts support this clone. Other DNA sequences within the sample encode an identical CDR3. The chain recombines TRBV7-6 with TRBJ2-7, with D hard to call. In germline, CDR1 is SGHVS, CDR2 FNYEAQ. The CDR3 spans 11 residues. V was pared by 2 bases and J by 5 bases, with 4 bases between. CDR3 sequence reads: CASSLTDEQYF. In DNA, the CDR3 is TGTGCCAGCAGCTTAACCGACGAGCAGTACTTC. Variable domain in full (rest from reference TRBV7-6 and TRBJ2-7): GAGVSQSPRYKVTKRGQDVALRCDPISGHVSLYWYRQALGQGPEFLTYFNYEAQQDKSGLPNDRFSAERPEGSISTLTIQRTEQRDSAMYRCASSLTDEQYFGPGTRLTVT.

The J gene is TRBJ2-1, the V gene TRBV19; 10 bases match TRBD2. The length of the CDR3 is 15 residues. Germline CDR1 reads LNHDA; CDR2 reads SQIVND (reference sequence). Trimming cost V 5 bases and J 4 bases; bases outside gene matches: 5. The CDR3 bases are TGTGCCAGTAGTCCAACTAGCGGGACATACAATGAGCAGTTCTTC. Its protein product is CASSPTSGTYNEQFF.

The rearrangement links TRBV5-4 to TRBJ1-1, with a tentative D call TRBD1 (5 bases). V was clipped by 4 bases and J by 9 bases, with 16 bases between them. This CDR3 spans 13 amino acids. Germline V CDR1 and CDR2: SGHNT, YYREEE (reference sequence). CDR3 loop: CASSHNGALQAFF. The CDR3 DNA reads TGTGCCAGCAGCCACAATGGGGCCTTGCAAGCTTTCTTT.

The genes are TRBV7-7 and TRBJ1-1; no firm D call. The CDR3 sequence is 13 residues long. V gave up 6 bases and J gave up 1 base, with 9 bases separating them. CDR1 and CDR2 (germline): SSHAT, FNYEAQ (reference sequence). CDR3 region: CASSRGENTEAFF. DNA for the CDR3: TGTGCCAGCAGTCGAGGTGAGAACACTGAAGCTTTCTTT.

The V call is TRBV7-9, the J call TRBJ2-7; TRBD1 matches at 7 bases. Unmatched junction bases numbered 8, after V lost 5 bases and J lost 1 base. The CDR3 runs 15 residues. Germline loops: CDR1 SEHNR, CDR2 FQNEAQ (reference sequence). The CDR3 loop reads CASSRGQPTSYEQYF. CDR3 nucleotides: TGTGCCAGCAGCCGGGGACAGCCGACATCCTACGAGCAGTACTTC. The full variable domain, completed using reference TRBV7-9 and TRBJ2-7, is DTGVSQNPRHKITKRGQNVTFRCDPISEHNRLYWYRQTLGQGPEFLTYFQNEAQLEKSRLLSDRFSAERPKGSFSTLEIQRTEQGDSAMYLCASSRGQPTSYEQYFGPGTRLTVT.